This T cell receptor (beta chain) was captured in a study of shared clonotypes between healthy human individuals. The study's findings and limits: Naive subsets generally exceeded memory subsets in estimated richness. Relative to clonotypes present in all four donors, those not shared had lower generation probabilities.

As concerns this clone: Antigen unknown.

The V gene's germline CDR1 is MNHEY and CDR2 SVGAGI. There are 14 residues in the CDR3. The V end was cut by 4 bases, the J end by 4 bases, with 13 bases between. Across several immunoSEQ plates, the genomic DNA of each subset was split evenly. Authors' data handling: In the immunoSEQ data, sequences were junction-only and lacked quality scores, so filtering differed. Repertoires were generated with immunoSEQ multiplex PCR, while TCRdb's copy carries only in-frame clones and drops some. V, J and clone size reflect that table, while D and trimming were determined from the DNA. The sample includes some 1 million clones, under 80% seen only once; the top ten take 1.5%.

Sample: memory CD4+ T cells sorted from blood. Subset: CD45RA-negative fraction. This sequence originates from a man younger than 35 in good health. The chain uses TRBV6-5 and TRBJ1-1; possibly TRBD1 for D (6 bases). CDR3 sequence: CASSWGRGGTEAFF. Written as DNA, the CDR3 is TGTGCCAGCAGTTGGGGCAGGGGAGGCACTGAAGCTTTCTTT.